This T cell receptor (beta chain) originates from a study of PD-1 blockade in classical Hodgkin lymphoma. Time point described: newly diagnosed, previously untreated cHL patient sample. Through magnetic negative selection, CD8+ T cells were separated from PBMCs that had been thawed. Sequencing used immunoSEQ multiplex PCR; TCRdb keeps in-frame clones, though not all of them. The sample yields over 20,000 clones, around nine tenths seen once. This CDR3 has 12 amino acids. Per germline, CDR1 SGHRS and CDR2 YFSETQ. Trimming removed 2 bases at V and 3 bases at J, with 6 bases between. Sequenced sample: CD8+ T cells from blood. This sequence originates from a human donor with classical Hodgkin lymphoma. This chain joins TRBV5-1 and TRBJ2-7; no clear D gene. CDR3 amino acids: CASSLGIYEQYF. The CDR3 coding sequence is TGCGCCAGCAGCTTAGGAATCTACGAGCAGTACTTC.